This T cell receptor (beta chain) was profiled in a study of blood T cell repertoires in COVID-19. The wider study: Whether acute or convalescent, the COVID-19 samples came from the United States, Italy and Spain.

Measured with immunoSEQ multiplex PCR; TCRdb has only the in-frame clones, and not every one. This sample has about 410,000 clones, with 70% to 90% found just once. Germline CDR1 and CDR2: GTSNPN and SVGIG (reference sequence). The CDR3 is 14 amino acids. Trimming stripped 5 bases from V and 4 bases from J, with 17 bases between. The sample taken for sequencing was peripheral blood. The sequence was collected from a woman aged 25 to 45 with active or convalescent COVID-19. This sequence joins TRBV30 and TRBJ1-1; D gene unclear. CDR3 in amino acids: CAWVRAGESTEAFF. The CDR3 DNA sequence: TGTGCCTGGGTTCGGGCGGGAGAGTCCACTGAAGCTTTCTTT. Filled out from reference TRBV30 and TRBJ1-1, the complete variable domain reads SQTIHQWPATLVQPVGSPLSLECTVEGTSNPNLYWYRQAAGRGLQLLFYSVGIGQISSEVPQNLSASRPQDRQFILSSKKLLLSDSGFYLCAWVRAGESTEAFFGQGTRLTVV.